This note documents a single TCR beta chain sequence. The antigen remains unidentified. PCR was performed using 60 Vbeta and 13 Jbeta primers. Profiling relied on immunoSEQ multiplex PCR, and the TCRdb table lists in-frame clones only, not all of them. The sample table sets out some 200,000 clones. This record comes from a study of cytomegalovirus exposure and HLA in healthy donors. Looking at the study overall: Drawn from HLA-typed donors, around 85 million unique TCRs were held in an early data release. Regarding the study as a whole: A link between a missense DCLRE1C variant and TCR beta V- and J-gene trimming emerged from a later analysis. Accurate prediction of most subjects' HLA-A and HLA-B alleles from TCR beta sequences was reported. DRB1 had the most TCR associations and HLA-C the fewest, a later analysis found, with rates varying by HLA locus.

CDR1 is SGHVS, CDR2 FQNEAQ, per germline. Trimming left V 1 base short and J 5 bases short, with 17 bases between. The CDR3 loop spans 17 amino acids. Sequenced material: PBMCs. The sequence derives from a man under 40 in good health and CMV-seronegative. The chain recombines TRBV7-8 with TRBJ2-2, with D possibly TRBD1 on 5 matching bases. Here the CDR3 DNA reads TGTGCCAGCAGCTTAGAAAGCAGGGATGCGAGGACCGGGGAGCTGTTTTTT. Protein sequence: CASSLESRDARTGELFF.